This T cell receptor beta chain was documented in a study of blood T cell repertoires in COVID-19. On the study more broadly: There were acute and convalescent COVID-19 samples, and they came from the United States, Italy and Spain. T cells, B-cell-depleted T cells, or PBMCs provided the cDNA or gDNA that served as material.

The V end was cut by 1 base, the J end by 1 base, with 12 bases between. The germline V gene has CDR1 SQVTM and CDR2 ANQGSEA. The CDR3 consists of 15 residues. In the source study's methods: Scientists estimated how many nucleated cells there were by amplifying reference gene primers. Clones were sequenced by immunoSEQ multiplex PCR, and TCRdb holds only the in-frame ones, with some missing. V and J calls plus clone size are reproduced from that table; the DNA served to infer D and trimming. The repertoire includes some 240,000 clones, 82% of them detected once, and 9.5% to 15% sits in the top ten. The material sequenced was peripheral blood. The chain carries TRBV29-1 and TRBJ2-3; no definite D call. The TCR was taken from a woman aged 55-75 years with active or convalescent COVID-19. The CDR3 coding sequence is TGCAGCGTTGAAGTGCACGGGTTGGGCACAGATACGCAGTATTTT. It specifies CSVEVHGLGTDTQYF.